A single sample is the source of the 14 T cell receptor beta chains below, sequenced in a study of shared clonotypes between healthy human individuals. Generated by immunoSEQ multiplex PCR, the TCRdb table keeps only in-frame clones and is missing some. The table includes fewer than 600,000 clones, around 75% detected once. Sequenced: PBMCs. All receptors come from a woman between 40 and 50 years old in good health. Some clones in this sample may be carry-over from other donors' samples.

The CDR3 is CASSERWEKYEQYF. The CDR3 DNA follows: TGTGCCAGCAGTGAGAGGTGGGAGAAGTACGAGCAGTACTTC. The chain carries TRBV2 and TRBJ2-7, with D tentatively TRBD2 (5 bases). V dropped 3 bases and J dropped 4 bases, with 13 bases sitting between them. CDR1 and CDR2 from the germline V gene are SNHLY and FYNNEI. This CDR3 is built from 14 residues.

CDR3 sequence reads: CASSLRTGNTGELFF. In nucleotides, the CDR3 is TGTGCCAGCAGTTTACGGACAGGGAACACCGGGGAGCTGTTTTTT. The V call is TRBV27, the J call TRBJ2-2, with 7 bases identical to TRBD1. This CDR3 comprises 15 residues. The ends lost 2 bases at V and 1 base at J; junction bases unmatched: 1. The germline V gene has CDR1 MNHEY and CDR2 SMNVEV (reference sequence).

The CDR3 nucleotides read TGTGCCAGCAGCTTGAAGAGTTCTGGGGCCAACGTCCTGACTTTC. Protein product: CASSLKSSGANVLTF. The chain recombines TRBV7-8 with TRBJ2-6; D ambiguous. CDR3 size: 15 residues. With 3 bases removed from V and 1 base from J, the gap between germline ends came to 7 bases. Germline V gene lookup returns CDR1 SGHVS and CDR2 FQNEAQ.

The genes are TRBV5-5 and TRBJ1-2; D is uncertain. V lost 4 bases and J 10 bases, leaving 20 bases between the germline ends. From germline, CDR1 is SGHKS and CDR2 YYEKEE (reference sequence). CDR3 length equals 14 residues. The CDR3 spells CASSLITAGSFYTF. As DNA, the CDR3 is TGTGCCAGCAGCCTAATTACAGCCGGGAGCTTCTACACCTTC.

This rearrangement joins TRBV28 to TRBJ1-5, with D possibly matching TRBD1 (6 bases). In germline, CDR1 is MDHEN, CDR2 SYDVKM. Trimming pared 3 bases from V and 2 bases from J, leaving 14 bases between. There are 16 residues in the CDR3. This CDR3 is CASSFRGRGGNQPQHF. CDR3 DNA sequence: TGTGCCAGCAGTTTCAGAGGCAGGGGTGGCAATCAGCCCCAGCATTTT.

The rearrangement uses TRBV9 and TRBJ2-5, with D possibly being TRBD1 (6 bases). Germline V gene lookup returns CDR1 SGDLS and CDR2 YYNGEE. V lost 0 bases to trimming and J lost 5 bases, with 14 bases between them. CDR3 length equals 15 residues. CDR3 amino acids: CASSVDDRTWETQYF. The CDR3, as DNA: TGTGCCAGCAGCGTAGATGACAGGACCTGGGAGACCCAGTACTTC.

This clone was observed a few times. CDR3 sequence reads: CASSPLPARGSTEAFF. In DNA form, the CDR3 reads TGTGCCAGCAGTCCCCTCCCGGCGCGGGGAAGCACTGAAGCTTTCTTT. The V call is TRBV28, the J call TRBJ1-1; D gene uncertain. This CDR3 contains 16 residues. V lost 5 bases and J lost 4, with 20 bases in between. Germline CDR1 and CDR2: MDHEN and SYDVKM.

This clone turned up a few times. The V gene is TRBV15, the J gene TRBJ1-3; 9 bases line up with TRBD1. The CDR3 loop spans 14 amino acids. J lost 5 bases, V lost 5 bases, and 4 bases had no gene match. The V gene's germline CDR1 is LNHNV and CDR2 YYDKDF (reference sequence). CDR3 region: CATSVDRGRNTIYF. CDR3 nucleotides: TGTGCCACCAGCGTGGACAGGGGCAGAAACACCATATATTTT. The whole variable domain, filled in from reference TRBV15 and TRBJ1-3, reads DAMVIQNPRYQVTQFGKPVTLSCSQTLNHNVMYWYQQKSSQAPKLLFHYYDKDFNNEADTPDNFQSRRPNTSFCFLDIRSPGLGDTAMYLCATSVDRGRNTIYFGEGSWLTVV.

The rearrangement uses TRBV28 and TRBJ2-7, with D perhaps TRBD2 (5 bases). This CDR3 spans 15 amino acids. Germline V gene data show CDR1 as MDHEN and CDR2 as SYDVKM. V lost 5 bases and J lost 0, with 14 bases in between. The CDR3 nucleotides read TGTGCCAGCAGTGAAGAGGGCATTTCCTCCTACGAGCAGTACTTC. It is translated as CASSEEGISSYEQYF.

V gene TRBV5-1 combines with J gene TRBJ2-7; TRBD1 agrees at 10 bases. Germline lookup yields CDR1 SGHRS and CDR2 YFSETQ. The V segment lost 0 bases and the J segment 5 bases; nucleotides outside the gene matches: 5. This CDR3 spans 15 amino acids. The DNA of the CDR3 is TGCGCCAGCAGCTTGGGGGGACAGGGGAGCGACGAGCAGTACTTC. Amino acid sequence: CASSLGGQGSDEQYF.

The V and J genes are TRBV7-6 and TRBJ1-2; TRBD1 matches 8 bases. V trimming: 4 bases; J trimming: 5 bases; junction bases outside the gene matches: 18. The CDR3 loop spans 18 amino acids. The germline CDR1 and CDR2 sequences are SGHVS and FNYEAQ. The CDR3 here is CASSSLRIDRGREYGYTF. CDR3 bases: TGTGCCAGCAGCTCCCTACGAATTGACAGGGGAAGAGAGTATGGCTACACCTTC.

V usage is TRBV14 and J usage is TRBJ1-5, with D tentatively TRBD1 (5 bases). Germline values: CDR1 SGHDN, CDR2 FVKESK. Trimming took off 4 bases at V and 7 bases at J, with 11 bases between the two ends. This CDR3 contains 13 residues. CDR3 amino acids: CASSLGRDQPQHF. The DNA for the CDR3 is TGTGCCAGCAGCCTAGGTAGGGACCAGCCCCAGCATTTT.

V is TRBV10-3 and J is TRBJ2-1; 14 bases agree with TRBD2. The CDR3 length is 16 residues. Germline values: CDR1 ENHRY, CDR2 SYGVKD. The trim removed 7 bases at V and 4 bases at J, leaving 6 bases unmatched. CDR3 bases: TGTGCCATCAATGGACTAGCGGGAGGTACGTACAATGAGCAGTTCTTC. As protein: CAINGLAGGTYNEQFF.

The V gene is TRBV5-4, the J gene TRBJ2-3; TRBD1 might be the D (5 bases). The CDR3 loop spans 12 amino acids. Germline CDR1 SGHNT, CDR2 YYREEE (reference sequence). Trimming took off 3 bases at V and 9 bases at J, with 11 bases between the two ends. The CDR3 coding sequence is TGTGCCAGCAGCTCCCAGGGTCCGACGCAGTATTTT. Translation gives CASSSQGPTQYF.